This T cell receptor (beta chain) derives from a study of CD8+CD57+ T cells in acquired aplastic anemia. Study conclusions and caveats: Between patients and controls, CD8+ Simpson's diversity did not vary significantly. Some 28 sequences, all CD8+ CDR3, were shared between patients and controls.

Genomic DNA constituted the template upon which TCR beta VDJ and CDR3 profiling was performed. TCRdb independently ran MiXCR on the reads; one entry per CDR3 protein. The sample has tens of thousands of distinct CDR3 sequences, 63% seen once. This clonotype was detected ten times or more. Its antigen is unknown. The CDR3 has 14 residues. V shed 6 bases, J shed 2 bases, and the junction held 7 bases outside the gene matches. Germline V gene data show CDR1 as LNHDA and CDR2 as SQIVND (reference sequence). Patients chosen for sequencing had shown CD8+CD57+ cell expansion by flow cytometry. Patient blood was sampled before any therapy had been received.

The receptor was isolated from a human donor with aplastic anemia. The chain is built from TRBV19 and TRBJ2-7; 7 bases map to TRBD1. The sequenced sample was sorted CD4+, CD8+, or CD8+CD57+ T cells (not recorded which) from PBMCs. CDR3 nucleotide sequence: TGTGCCAGTAGACCGACAGGGAGTACCTACGAGCAGTACTTC. Amino acid sequence: CASRPTGSTYEQYF.